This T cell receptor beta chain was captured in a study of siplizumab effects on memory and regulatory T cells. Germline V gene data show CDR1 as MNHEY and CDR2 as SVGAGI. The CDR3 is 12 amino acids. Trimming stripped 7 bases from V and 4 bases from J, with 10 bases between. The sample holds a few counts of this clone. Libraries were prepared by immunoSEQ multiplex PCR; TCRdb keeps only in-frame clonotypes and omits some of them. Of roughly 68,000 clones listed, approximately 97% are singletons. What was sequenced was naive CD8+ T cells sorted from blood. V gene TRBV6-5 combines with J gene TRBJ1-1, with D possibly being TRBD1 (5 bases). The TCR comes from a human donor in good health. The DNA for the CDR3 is TGTGCCAGCATCAGGGCGGGCACTGAAGCTTTCTTT. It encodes CASIRAGTEAFF.